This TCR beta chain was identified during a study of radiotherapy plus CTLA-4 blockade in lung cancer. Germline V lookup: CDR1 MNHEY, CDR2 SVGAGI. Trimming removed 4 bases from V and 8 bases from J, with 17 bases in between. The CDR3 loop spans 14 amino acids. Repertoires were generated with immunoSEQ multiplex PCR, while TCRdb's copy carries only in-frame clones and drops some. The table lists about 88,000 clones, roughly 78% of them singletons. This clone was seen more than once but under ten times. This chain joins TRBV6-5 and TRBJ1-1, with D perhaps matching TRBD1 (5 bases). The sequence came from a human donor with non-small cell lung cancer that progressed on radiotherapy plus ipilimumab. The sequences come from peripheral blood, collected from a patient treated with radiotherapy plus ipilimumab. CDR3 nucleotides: TGTGCCAGCAGTTTGGGGACGGATTTTGGCGAAGCTTTCTTT. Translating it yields CASSLGTDFGEAFF.